Many counts were recorded for the clone carrying this T cell receptor beta chain. As yet, its antigen is unknown. This entry is derived from a study of T-cell memory formation after mild COVID-19. Findings of the study overall: CM and EM subsets held most contracting CD4+ clones; EMRA held CD8+ ones.

5'RACE with constant-segment primers yielded barcoded, UMI-tagged TCR alpha and TCR beta cDNA libraries. TCRdb reprocessed the 5' RACE reads with MiXCR, giving one entry per CDR3 protein. The data show approximately 190,000 distinct CDR3 sequences, around 18% seen once. Germline V gives CDR1 SGHAT, CDR2 FQNNGV. V lost 4 bases, J lost 1 base, and 18 bases lay in between. The CDR3 runs 17 residues. Specimen: PBMCs or a T cell subset sorted from them (not recorded which). This clonotype was obtained from an adult woman who had mild COVID-19 (a few samples of this study predate the infection). Cell type and time point are not known. The chain links TRBV11-2 to TRBJ2-3; maybe TRBD2 (6 bases). The CDR3 reads CASSSGDFRPGTDTQYF. The DNA for the CDR3 is TGTGCCAGCAGCTCCGGGGACTTCCGCCCCGGCACAGATACGCAGTATTTT.